A selection of T cell receptor beta chains follows, all from one sample in a study of T cell repertoires in cytomegalovirus infection. Using its own MiXCR run on the reads, TCRdb lists one record per CDR3 protein. The table shows fewer than 350,000 distinct CDR3 sequences, with around a tenth occurring only once. Material: PBMCs. These receptors all stem from a human donor in good health (CMV status not recorded). Some clones in this sample may be carry-over from other donors' samples. CDR3s include the opening cysteine and the closing phenylalanine or tryptophan. D genes are given only for firm matches. Size tells how often a clone was seen (once, few, many) or the class of an expanded clone, and some rows leave it out.

len,abundance,d_gene,j_gene,v_gene,CDR3aa,CDR3nt
15,few,.,TRBJ1-1,TRBV12-3/TRBV12-4,CASSYPGTVNTEAFF,TGTGCCAGCAGTTACCCCGGGACGGTGAACACTGAAGCTTTCTTT
15,many,.,TRBJ1-1,TRBV12-3/TRBV12-4,CASSRRGAGGTEAFF,TGTGCCAGCAGCCGCCGAGGGGCAGGTGGCACTGAAGCTTTCTTT
13,.,.,TRBJ2-5,TRBV19,CASSIRTWETQYF,TGTGCCAGTAGTATCAGGACATGGGAGACCCAGTACTTC
17,few,TRBD1,TRBJ2-5,TRBV5-6,CASSSLRGQGSEETQYF,TGTGCCAGCAGCTCCCTTAGAGGACAGGGTTCCGAAGAGACCCAGTACTTC
13,many,.,TRBJ2-2,TRBV7-2,CASSHGGTGELFF,TGTGCCAGCAGCCACGGCGGCACCGGGGAGCTGTTTTTT
12,.,TRBD2,TRBJ2-1,TRBV7-9,CASSLTSIEQFF,TGTGCCAGCAGCTTGACTAGCATTGAGCAGTTCTTC
17,many,.,TRBJ2-2,TRBV7-2,CASSLKQGPLDTGELFF,TGTGCCAGCAGCTTGAAACAGGGTCCCCTCGACACCGGGGAGCTGTTTTTT
12,many,.,TRBJ2-7,TRBV2,CASRTDSYEQYF,TGTGCCAGCAGGACGGACTCCTACGAGCAGTACTTC
16,many,.,TRBJ1-5,TRBV12-3/TRBV12-4,CASSLEGAARNQPQHF,TGTGCCAGCAGTTTAGAAGGGGCTGCTCGAAATCAGCCCCAGCATTTT
13,.,.,TRBJ1-1,TRBV5-6,CASSLERNIKAFF,TGTGCCAGCAGCTTGGAAAGGAATATAAAAGCTTTCTTT
16,many,.,TRBJ1-1,TRBV7-2,CASSRSLQGRSTEAFF,TGTGCCAGCAGCCGTTCCTTACAGGGACGGTCCACTGAAGCTTTCTTT
16,few,TRBD1,TRBJ1-3,TRBV20-1,CSANRGLGPSGNTIYF,TGCAGTGCTAACAGGGGGCTTGGCCCCTCTGGAAACACCATATATTTT
13,few,.,TRBJ1-1,TRBV5-1,CASSFEQRTEAFF,TGCGCCAGCAGCTTCGAACAGAGGACTGAAGCTTTCTTT
17,.,TRBD1,TRBJ2-6,TRBV25-1,CASSTTGARDGANVLTF,TGTGCCAGCAGCACTACAGGGGCACGGGATGGGGCCAACGTCCTGACTTTC
15,.,TRBD2,TRBJ2-5,TRBV25-1,CASSEPGGWEETQYF,TGTGCCAGCAGTGAGCCCGGGGGGTGGGAAGAGACCCAGTACTTC
15,many,.,TRBJ2-1,TRBV6-5,CASSYGGILSNEQFF,TGTGCCAGCAGTTATGGGGGGATTCTGAGTAATGAGCAGTTCTTC
15,few,TRBD2,TRBJ2-2,TRBV15,CATSSKAGGPGELFF,TGTGCCACCAGCAGCAAAGCGGGAGGACCCGGGGAGCTGTTTTTT
14,many,.,TRBJ2-1,TRBV12-3/TRBV12-4,CASSLWRKRGEQFF,TGTGCCAGCAGTTTATGGCGGAAGAGGGGTGAGCAGTTCTTC
15,many,.,TRBJ2-3,TRBV11-2,CASSLGGQGTDTQYF,TGTGCCAGCAGCTTGGGCGGCCAGGGAACAGATACGCAGTATTTT
15,.,TRBD1,TRBJ2-7,TRBV6-1,CASSYIQGQGGEQYF,TGTGCCAGCAGCTATATCCAGGGACAGGGAGGGGAGCAGTACTTC
15,many,.,TRBJ1-3,TRBV28,CASSHRTGSGNTIYF,TGTGCCAGCAGCCACCGGACTGGTTCTGGAAACACCATATATTTT
15,.,TRBD2,TRBJ2-5,TRBV20-1,CSAGTSGRGEETQYF,TGCAGTGCTGGAACTAGCGGGAGAGGGGAAGAGACCCAGTACTTC
15,many,.,TRBJ1-1,TRBV10-3,CAISPGDAGNTEAFF,TGTGCCATCAGCCCCGGGGACGCAGGGAACACTGAAGCTTTCTTT
12,.,.,TRBJ2-3,TRBV12-3/TRBV12-4,CASEIRTDTQYF,TGTGCCAGCGAAATCCGCACAGATACGCAGTATTTT
15,many,TRBD1,TRBJ2-3,TRBV7-2,CASSSWTGGKDTQYF,TGTGCCAGCAGCTCCTGGACAGGGGGGAAAGATACGCAGTATTTT
15,.,.,TRBJ2-4,TRBV7-2,CASSPHRRRGNIQYF,TGTGCCAGCAGCCCTCACCGACGACGGGGAAACATTCAGTACTTC
14,few,.,TRBJ1-5,TRBV7-2,CASSPDRSRQPQHF,TGTGCCAGCAGCCCAGACAGGTCTCGCCAGCCCCAGCATTTT
15,many,.,TRBJ2-5,TRBV7-8,CASSLETGSQETQYF,TGTGCCAGCAGCTTAGAAACGGGTTCACAAGAGACCCAGTACTTC
20,many,TRBD2,TRBJ2-5,TRBV7-2,CASSLKAYRLAGGPLETQYF,TGTGCCAGCAGCTTGAAGGCCTACCGACTAGCGGGAGGGCCTCTGGAGACCCAGTACTTC
16,few,TRBD1,TRBJ2-7,TRBV24-1,CATSDTGQGDSYEQYF,TGTGCCACCAGTGATACCGGACAGGGGGACTCCTACGAGCAGTACTTC
13,.,.,TRBJ1-5,TRBV19,CASSIRGEQPQHF,TGTGCCAGTAGTATACGGGGAGAACAGCCCCAGCATTTT
16,.,.,TRBJ1-1,TRBV6-5,CASSYNPGGGHTEAFF,TGTGCCAGCAGTTACAACCCCGGGGGGGGACACACTGAAGCTTTCTTT
14,few,.,TRBJ2-7,TRBV20-1,CSARDQKGGYEQYF,TGCAGTGCTAGAGATCAAAAGGGGGGCTACGAGCAGTACTTC
18,many,.,TRBJ2-3,TRBV7-2,CASSLGTTQSTGADTQYF,TGTGCCAGCAGCTTAGGGACCACTCAATCAACTGGGGCAGATACGCAGTATTTT
16,.,.,TRBJ1-2,TRBV4-2,CASSQGGQGQFDGYTF,TGTGCCAGCAGCCAAGGGGGGCAGGGGCAATTTGATGGCTACACCTTC
15,many,.,TRBJ2-5,TRBV7-2,CASSRDFDSQETQYF,TGTGCCAGCAGCCGGGATTTTGACAGTCAAGAGACCCAGTACTTC
16,many,.,TRBJ1-3,TRBV7-2,CASSLVQPFSGNTIYF,TGTGCCAGCAGCTTAGTGCAGCCCTTCTCTGGAAACACCATATATTTT
14,few,.,TRBJ2-5,TRBV29-1,CSVEWGRVAETQYF,TGCAGCGTTGAATGGGGTCGGGTCGCAGAGACCCAGTACTTC
15,many,.,TRBJ2-5,TRBV24-1,CATSDPRTRQETQYF,TGTGCCACCAGTGATCCAAGGACAAGGCAAGAGACCCAGTACTTC
21,few,TRBD1,TRBJ1-5,TRBV15,CATSRDRLWGQGDLSNQPQHF,TGTGCCACCAGCAGAGATCGCTTGTGGGGACAGGGGGACCTTAGCAATCAGCCCCAGCATTTT
16,many,TRBD1,TRBJ2-7,TRBV11-2,CASSLVGQDLPYEQYF,TGTGCCAGCAGCTTAGTGGGACAGGACCTACCCTACGAGCAGTACTTC
17,many,TRBD2,TRBJ2-5,TRBV7-8,CASSLGVAGGIQETQYF,TGTGCCAGCAGCTTAGGAGTAGCGGGGGGAATCCAAGAGACCCAGTACTTC
16,.,.,TRBJ2-5,TRBV7-9,CASNPGDSAGSETQYF,TGTGCCAGCAACCCGGGGGACAGCGCGGGCTCAGAGACCCAGTACTTC
17,.,TRBD1,TRBJ2-1,TRBV6-8,CASRPLPGQGDYNEQFF,TGTGCCAGCAGACCTCTGCCGGGACAGGGGGACTACAATGAGCAGTTCTTC
17,many,.,TRBJ2-1,TRBV7-2,CASSLVGGSGRGNEQFF,TGTGCCAGCAGCTTAGTAGGGGGGTCCGGCCGGGGAAATGAGCAGTTCTTC
17,.,TRBD1,TRBJ1-3,TRBV6-6,CASSYRPGQGVRNTIYF,TGTGCCAGCAGTTACCGACCGGGACAGGGAGTTAGAAACACCATATATTTT
13,few,.,TRBJ2-7,TRBV11-1,CASSRNFLYEQYF,TGTGCCAGCAGCCGGAACTTTCTCTACGAGCAGTACTTC
17,.,.,TRBJ1-1,TRBV7-9,CASSVVMGGRMNTEAFF,TGTGCCAGCAGCGTAGTAATGGGGGGTCGGATGAACACTGAAGCTTTCTTT
17,few,.,TRBJ1-6,TRBV24-1,CATSDLPRTSQNSPLHF,TGTGCCACCAGTGATCTCCCTCGGACGTCCCAGAATTCACCCCTCCACTTT
14,many,.,TRBJ1-2,TRBV7-2,CASSLDIGAEGYTF,TGTGCCAGCAGCTTAGATATAGGGGCGGAGGGCTACACCTTC
13,.,.,TRBJ2-1,TRBV27,CASSSTYYNEQFF,TGTGCCAGCAGTTCCACGTATTACAATGAGCAGTTCTTC
13,.,.,TRBJ2-7,TRBV2,CASEGQTNYEQYF,TGTGCCAGCGAAGGACAGACCAACTACGAGCAGTACTTC
15,few,.,TRBJ2-3,TRBV6-2/TRBV6-3,CASTPGAPVPDTQYF,TGTGCCAGCACCCCGGGGGCGCCAGTCCCAGATACGCAGTATTTT
13,.,TRBD1,TRBJ1-6,TRBV2,CASGDRGFSPLHF,TGTGCCAGCGGGGACAGGGGTTTCTCACCCCTCCACTTT
16,few,.,TRBJ2-2,TRBV6-2/TRBV6-3,CASNPILTPKTGELFF,TGTGCCAGCAATCCCATACTAACACCGAAAACCGGGGAGCTGTTTTTT
16,many,.,TRBJ1-6,TRBV7-2,CASSPRQVPNNSPLHF,TGTGCCAGCAGCCCGCGACAGGTGCCGAATAATTCACCCCTCCACTTT
15,.,.,TRBJ2-3,TRBV6-2/TRBV6-3,CASSRLVMGTDTQYF,TGTGCCAGCAGTCGACTGGTCATGGGCACAGATACGCAGTATTTT
14,many,.,TRBJ1-5,TRBV12-3/TRBV12-4,CASSFSGEDQPQHF,TGTGCCAGCAGTTTTTCAGGTGAAGATCAGCCCCAGCATTTT